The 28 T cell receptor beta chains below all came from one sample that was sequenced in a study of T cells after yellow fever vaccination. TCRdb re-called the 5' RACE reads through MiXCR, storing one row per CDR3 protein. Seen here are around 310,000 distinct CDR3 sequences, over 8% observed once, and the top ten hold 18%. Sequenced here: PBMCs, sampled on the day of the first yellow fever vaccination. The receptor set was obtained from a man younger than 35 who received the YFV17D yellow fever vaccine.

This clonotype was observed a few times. For the CDR3, the DNA is TGTGCCAGCAGCCCCAGCGGGGGGGATGGAGATACGCAGTATTTT. Its translation: CASSPSGGDGDTQYF. The genes are TRBV12-3 or TRBV12-4 and TRBJ2-3; 10 positions agree with TRBD2. This CDR3 comprises 15 residues. After removal of 6 bases from V and 5 bases from J, the junction contained 8 bases not matched to a gene.

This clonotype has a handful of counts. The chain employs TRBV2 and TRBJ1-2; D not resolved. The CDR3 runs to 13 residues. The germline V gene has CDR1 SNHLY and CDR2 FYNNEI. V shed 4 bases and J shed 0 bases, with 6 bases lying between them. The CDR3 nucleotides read TGTGCCAGCAGTGTAGGGTCTAACTATGGCTACACCTTC. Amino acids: CASSVGSNYGYTF.

CDR3 sequence: CASSMTGTSGAGDTQYF. In DNA form, the CDR3 reads TGCGCCAGCAGCATGACCGGGACTAGCGGGGCTGGTGATACGCAGTATTTT. The gene calls are TRBV5-1 and TRBJ2-3; 13 positions agree with TRBD2. The CDR3 has 17 residues. The junction had 11 bases not matched to a gene; V was cut back by 4 bases and J by 6 bases. Per the germline V gene, CDR1 is SGHRS and CDR2 is YFSETQ.

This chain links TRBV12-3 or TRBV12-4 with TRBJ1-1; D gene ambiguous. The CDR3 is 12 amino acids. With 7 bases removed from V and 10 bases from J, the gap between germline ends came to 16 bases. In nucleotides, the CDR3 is TGTGCCAGCACCCAACCCTTTAGCGGAGCTTTCTTT. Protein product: CASTQPFSGAFF.

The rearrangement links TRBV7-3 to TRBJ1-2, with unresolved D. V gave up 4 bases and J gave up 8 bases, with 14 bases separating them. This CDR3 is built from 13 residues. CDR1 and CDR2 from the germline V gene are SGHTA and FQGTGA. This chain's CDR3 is CASSSRAGNGYTF. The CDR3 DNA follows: TGTGCCAGCAGCTCTCGGGCTGGCAACGGCTACACCTTC. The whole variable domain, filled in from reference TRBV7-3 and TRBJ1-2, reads GAGVSQTPSNKVTEKGKYVELRCDPISGHTALYWYRQSLGQGPEFLIYFQGTGAADDSGLPNDRFFAVRPEGSVSTLKIQRTERGDSAVYLCASSSRAGNGYTFGSGTRLTVV.

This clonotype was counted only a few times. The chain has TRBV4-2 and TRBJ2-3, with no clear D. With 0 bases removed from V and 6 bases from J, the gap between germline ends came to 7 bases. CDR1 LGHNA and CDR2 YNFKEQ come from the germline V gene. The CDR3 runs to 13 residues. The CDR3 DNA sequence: TGTGCCAGCAGCCAAGAGGGTTACGATACGCAGTATTTT. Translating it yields CASSQEGYDTQYF.

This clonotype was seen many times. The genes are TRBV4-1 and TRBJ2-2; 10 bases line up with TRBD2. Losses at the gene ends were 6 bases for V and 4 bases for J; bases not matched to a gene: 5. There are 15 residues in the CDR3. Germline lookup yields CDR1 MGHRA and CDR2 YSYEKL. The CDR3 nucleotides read TGCGCCAGCAGGCTAGCGGGGGTGGGCACCGGGGAGCTGTTTTTT. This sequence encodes CASRLAGVGTGELFF.

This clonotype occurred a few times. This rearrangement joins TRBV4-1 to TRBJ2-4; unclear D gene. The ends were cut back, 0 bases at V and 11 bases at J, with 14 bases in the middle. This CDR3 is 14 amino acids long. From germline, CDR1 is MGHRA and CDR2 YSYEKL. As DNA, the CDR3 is TGCGCCAGCAGCCAAGATCCCATTTCACTGCTTCAGTACTTC. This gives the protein CASSQDPISLLQYF.

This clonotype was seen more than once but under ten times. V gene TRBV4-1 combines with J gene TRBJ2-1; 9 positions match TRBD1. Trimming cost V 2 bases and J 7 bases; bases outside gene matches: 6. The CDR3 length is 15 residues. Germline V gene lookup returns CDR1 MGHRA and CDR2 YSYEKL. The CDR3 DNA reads TGCGCCAGCAGCCAACCCCGGACAGGGGTGAATGAGCAGTTCTTC. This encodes CASSQPRTGVNEQFF.

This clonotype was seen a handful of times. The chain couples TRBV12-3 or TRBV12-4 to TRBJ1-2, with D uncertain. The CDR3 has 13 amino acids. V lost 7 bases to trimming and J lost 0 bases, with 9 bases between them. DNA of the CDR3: TGTGCCAGCACGGCAGCGACTAACTATGGCTACACCTTC. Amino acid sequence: CASTAATNYGYTF.

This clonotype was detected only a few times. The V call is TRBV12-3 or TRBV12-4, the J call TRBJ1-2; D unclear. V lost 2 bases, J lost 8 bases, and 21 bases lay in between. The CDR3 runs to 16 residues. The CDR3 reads CASSLSAAGSSWGYTF. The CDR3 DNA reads TGTGCCAGCAGTTTAAGTGCGGCCGGATCCTCTTGGGGCTACACCTTC.

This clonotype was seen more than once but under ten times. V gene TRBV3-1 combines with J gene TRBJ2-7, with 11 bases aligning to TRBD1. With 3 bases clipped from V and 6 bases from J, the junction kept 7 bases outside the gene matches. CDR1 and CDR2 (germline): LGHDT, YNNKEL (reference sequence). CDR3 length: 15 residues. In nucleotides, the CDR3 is TGTGCCAGCAGCCAGGAGGGGACAGGGGGATCCGAGCAGTACTTC. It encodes CASSQEGTGGSEQYF.

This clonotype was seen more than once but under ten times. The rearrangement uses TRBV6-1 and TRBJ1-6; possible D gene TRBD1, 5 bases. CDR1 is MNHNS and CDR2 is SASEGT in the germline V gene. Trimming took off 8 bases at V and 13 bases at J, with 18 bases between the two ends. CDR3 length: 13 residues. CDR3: CASSPAGTRPLHF. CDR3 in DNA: TGTGCCAGCTCCCCGGCTGGGACTCGCCCCCTCCACTTT.

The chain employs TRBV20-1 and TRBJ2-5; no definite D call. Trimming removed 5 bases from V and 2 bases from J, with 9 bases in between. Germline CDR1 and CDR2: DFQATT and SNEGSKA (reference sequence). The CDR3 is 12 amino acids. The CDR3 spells CSALREQETQYF. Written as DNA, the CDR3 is TGCAGTGCTCTTCGTGAACAAGAGACCCAGTACTTC.

The CDR3 protein is CASSMLDRAEAFF. For the CDR3, the DNA is TGTGCCAGCAGTATGTTAGACAGGGCTGAAGCTTTCTTT. V is TRBV28 and J is TRBJ1-1; 7 bases agree with TRBD1. Germline CDR1 MDHEN, CDR2 SYDVKM. J was trimmed by 6 bases and V by 5 bases; bases with no gene match: 6. There are 13 residues in the CDR3. The full variable domain, with the rest looked up from reference TRBV28 and TRBJ1-1, is DVKVTQSSRYLVKRTGEKVFLECVQDMDHENMFWYRQDPGLGLRLIYFSYDVKMKEKGDIPEGYSVSREKKERFSLILESASTNQTSMYLCASSMLDRAEAFFGQGTRLTVV.

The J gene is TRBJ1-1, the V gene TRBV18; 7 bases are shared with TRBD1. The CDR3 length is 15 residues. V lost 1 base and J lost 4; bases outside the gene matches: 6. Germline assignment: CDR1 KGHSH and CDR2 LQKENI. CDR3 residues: CASSPRPGDSTEAFF. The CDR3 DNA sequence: TGTGCCAGCTCACCACGCCCGGGGGACAGCACTGAAGCTTTCTTT.

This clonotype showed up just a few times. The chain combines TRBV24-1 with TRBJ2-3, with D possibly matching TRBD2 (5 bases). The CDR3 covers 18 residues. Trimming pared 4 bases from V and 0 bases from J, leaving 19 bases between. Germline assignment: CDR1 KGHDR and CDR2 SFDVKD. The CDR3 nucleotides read TGTGCCACCAGTGAGCGCCCCCGAGGCGGGCGAAGCACAGATACGCAGTATTTT. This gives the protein CATSERPRGGRSTDTQYF.

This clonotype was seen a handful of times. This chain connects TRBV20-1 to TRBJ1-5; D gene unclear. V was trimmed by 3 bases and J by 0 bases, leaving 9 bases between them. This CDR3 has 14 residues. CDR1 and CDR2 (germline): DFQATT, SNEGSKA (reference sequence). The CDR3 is CSASAGNSNQPQHF. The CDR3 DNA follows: TGCAGTGCTAGTGCGGGGAATAGCAATCAGCCCCAGCATTTT.

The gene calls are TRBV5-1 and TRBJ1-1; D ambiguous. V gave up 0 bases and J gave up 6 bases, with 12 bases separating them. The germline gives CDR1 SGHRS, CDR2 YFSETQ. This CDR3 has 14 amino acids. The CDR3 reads CASSLDPGFAEAFF. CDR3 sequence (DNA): TGCGCCAGCAGCTTGGATCCGGGTTTTGCTGAAGCTTTCTTT.

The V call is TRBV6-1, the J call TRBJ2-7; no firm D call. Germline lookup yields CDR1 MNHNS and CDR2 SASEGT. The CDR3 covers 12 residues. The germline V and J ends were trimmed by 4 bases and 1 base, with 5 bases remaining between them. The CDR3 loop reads CASSGFSYEQYV. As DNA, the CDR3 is TGTGCCAGCAGTGGATTTTCCTACGAGCAGTACGTC.

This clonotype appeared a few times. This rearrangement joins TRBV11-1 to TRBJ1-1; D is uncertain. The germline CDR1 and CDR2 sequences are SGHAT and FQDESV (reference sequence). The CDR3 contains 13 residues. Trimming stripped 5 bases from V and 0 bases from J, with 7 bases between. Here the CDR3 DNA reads TGTGCCAGCAGCCTCATTATGAACACTGAAGCTTTCTTT. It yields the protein CASSLIMNTEAFF.

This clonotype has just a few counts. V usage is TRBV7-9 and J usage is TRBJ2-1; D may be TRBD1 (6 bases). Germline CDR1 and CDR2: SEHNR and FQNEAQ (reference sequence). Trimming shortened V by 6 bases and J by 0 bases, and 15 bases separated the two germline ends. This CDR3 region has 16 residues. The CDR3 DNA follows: TGTGCCAGCAGTCACAGACCGGACAGCTCCTACAATGAGCAGTTCTTC. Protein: CASSHRPDSSYNEQFF.

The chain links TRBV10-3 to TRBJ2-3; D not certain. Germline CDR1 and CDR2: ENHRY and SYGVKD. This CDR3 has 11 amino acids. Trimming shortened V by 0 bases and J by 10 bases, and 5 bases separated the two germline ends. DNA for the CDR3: TGTGCCATCAGTGAGTCGACGCCGCAGTATTTT. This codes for CAISESTPQYF.

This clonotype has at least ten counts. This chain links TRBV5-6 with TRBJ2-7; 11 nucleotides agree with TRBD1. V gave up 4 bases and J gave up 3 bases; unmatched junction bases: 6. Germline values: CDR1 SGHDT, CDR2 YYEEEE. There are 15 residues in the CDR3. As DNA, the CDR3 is TGTGCCAGCAGCCCTGGACAGGGGGCGAACTACGAGCAGTACTTC. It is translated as CASSPGQGANYEQYF.

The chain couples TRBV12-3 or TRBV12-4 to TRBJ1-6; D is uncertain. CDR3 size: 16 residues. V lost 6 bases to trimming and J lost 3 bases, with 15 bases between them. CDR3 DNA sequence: TGTGCCAGCAGAACATCACAGTTTATCTATAATTCACCCCTCCACTTT. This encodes CASRTSQFIYNSPLHF.

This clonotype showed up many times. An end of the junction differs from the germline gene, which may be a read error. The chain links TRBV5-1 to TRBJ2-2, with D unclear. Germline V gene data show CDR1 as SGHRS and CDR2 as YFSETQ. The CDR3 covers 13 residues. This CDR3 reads CASSLLGTGELFF. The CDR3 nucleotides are TGTGCCAGCAGCTTACTGGGAACCGGGGAGCTGTTTTTT. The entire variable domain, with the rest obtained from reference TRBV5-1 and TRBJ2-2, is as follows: KAGVTQTPRYLIKTRGQQVTLSCSPISGHRSVSWYQQTPGQGLQFLFEYFSETQRNKGNFPGRFSGRQFSNSRSEMNVSTLELGDSALYLCASSLLGTGELFFGEGSRLTVL.

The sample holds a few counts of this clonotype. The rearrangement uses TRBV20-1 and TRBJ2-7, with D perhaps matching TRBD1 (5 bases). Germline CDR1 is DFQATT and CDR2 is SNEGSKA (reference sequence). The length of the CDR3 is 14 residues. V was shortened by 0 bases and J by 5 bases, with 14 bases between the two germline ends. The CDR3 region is CSARDGKGYDEQYF. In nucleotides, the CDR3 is TGCAGTGCTAGAGATGGTAAGGGGTACGACGAGCAGTACTTC.

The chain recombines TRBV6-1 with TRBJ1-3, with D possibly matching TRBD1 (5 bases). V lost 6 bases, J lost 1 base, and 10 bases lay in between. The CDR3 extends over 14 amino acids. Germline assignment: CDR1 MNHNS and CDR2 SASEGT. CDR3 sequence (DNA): TGTGCCAGCAGAGGGACTTCTTCTGGAAACACCATATATTTT. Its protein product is CASRGTSSGNTIYF.